The present entry profiles one T cell receptor (beta chain) with its context. Its antigen is undetermined. V shed 2 bases and J 4 bases; nucleotides not matched to a gene: 12. This CDR3 comprises 18 residues. Germline CDR1 reads MGHRA; CDR2 reads YSYEKL. Generated by immunoSEQ multiplex PCR, the TCRdb table keeps only in-frame clones and is missing some. In the table there are fewer than 200,000 clones, 70% to 90% of which are singletons. This entry comes from a study of cytomegalovirus exposure and HLA in healthy donors. General study points: High sensitivity and specificity were reportedly achieved when the classifier diagnosed cytomegalovirus status.

The receptor's source is a woman aged 18-29 years in good health and CMV-seronegative. What was sequenced was PBMCs. The V and J genes are TRBV4-1 and TRBJ2-3; 10 nucleotides agree with TRBD2. CDR3 protein: CASSQYPPGTSASDTQYF. As DNA, the CDR3 is TGCGCCAGCAGCCAATACCCACCCGGGACTAGCGCCTCAGATACGCAGTATTTT.